The 15 T cell receptor beta chains presented below share a single source sample, sequenced in a study of cytomegalovirus exposure and HLA in healthy donors (dated by TCRdb to 2016 to 2017). Library preparation employed the immunoSEQ multiplex PCR assay. The multiplex PCR relied on a mix of 60 forward primers for TCR Vbeta segments and 13 reverse primers for TCR Jbeta segments. What TCRdb holds here is the immuneACCESS table cut down to in-frame rearrangements. Part of the clones is not present; checked against another copy, under half of the missing clones reflect an unresolved V gene, and the others are unexplained. This sample lists about 100,000 clones; roughly 80% were detected once. The ten largest clones represent 2.5% to 3% of the sample. The specimen sequenced was PBMCs. The receptors originated from a man aged 40-55 years in good health and CMV-seronegative.

The J gene is TRBJ1-2, the V gene TRBV5-4; 8 nucleotides line up with TRBD1. Germline V gives CDR1 SGHNT, CDR2 YYREEE (reference sequence). The CDR3 totals 13 residues. Unmatched junction bases numbered 3, after V lost 0 bases and J lost 8 bases. CDR3 DNA sequence: TGTGCCAGCAGCTTGGAGTCAGGGGGCGGCTACACCTTC. The encoded protein is CASSLESGGGYTF.

Only a few counts were recorded for this clone. V usage is TRBV4-2 and J usage is TRBJ2-7; 7 bases align to TRBD2. Per germline, CDR1 LGHNA and CDR2 YNFKEQ. The CDR3 is 15 amino acids. After removal of 1 base from V and 4 bases from J, the junction contained 7 bases not matched to a gene. The CDR3 reads CASSQASGEQYEQYF. The CDR3 DNA is TGTGCCAGCAGCCAAGCCAGCGGGGAACAGTACGAGCAGTACTTC.

This clone was counted a single time. The chain links TRBV2 to TRBJ2-7; a weak D match, TRBD2 (6 bases). Germline V gives CDR1 SNHLY, CDR2 FYNNEI. The CDR3 loop spans 13 amino acids. V was shortened by 1 base and J by 12 bases, with 16 bases between the two germline ends. The CDR3 DNA reads as TGTGCCAGCAGTGAAGAGGGGCGGGGCCAACGGTACTTC. Encoded protein: CASSEEGRGQRYF.

The chain employs TRBV27 and TRBJ2-5; 7 bases map to TRBD1. Germline CDR1 reads MNHEY; CDR2 reads SMNVEV (reference sequence). The junction had 5 bases not matched to a gene; V was cut back by 5 bases and J by 2 bases. The length of the CDR3 is 14 residues. The CDR3 DNA reads TGTGCCAGCAGTCAAGACAGGGTTCAAGAGACCCAGTACTTC. This gives the protein CASSQDRVQETQYF.

The V and J genes are TRBV5-1 and TRBJ2-7; 7 nucleotides agree with TRBD1. Germline CDR1 is SGHRS and CDR2 is YFSETQ. The length of the CDR3 is 15 residues. V shed 2 bases and J 0 bases; nucleotides not matched to a gene: 5. The CDR3 is CASSFGTAFSYEQYF. The CDR3 nucleotides read TGCGCCAGCAGCTTCGGGACAGCTTTCTCCTACGAGCAGTACTTC.

The chain is built from TRBV6-1 and TRBJ2-5; weak D call: TRBD1 (7 bases). Germline values: CDR1 MNHNS, CDR2 SASEGT. The V end lost 6 bases, the J end lost 2 bases, and 13 bases lay between the germline ends. This CDR3 spans 14 amino acids. The CDR3 DNA sequence: TGTGCCAGCAGACGCGGGACAGTACAAGAGACCCAGTACTTC. Translating it yields CASRRGTVQETQYF.

The chain employs TRBV7-9 and TRBJ2-7; TRBD2 is a possible D gene (7 bases). The CDR3 consists of 14 residues. V dropped 1 base and J dropped 3 bases, with 10 bases sitting between them. CDR1 is SEHNR, CDR2 FQNEAQ, per germline (reference sequence). Here the CDR3 reads CASSLVGGLYEQYF. As DNA, the CDR3 is TGTGCCAGCAGCTTAGTGGGGGGGCTCTACGAGCAGTACTTC. Variable domain in full (rest from reference TRBV7-9 and TRBJ2-7): DTGVSQNPRHKITKRGQNVTFRCDPISEHNRLYWYRQTLGQGPEFLTYFQNEAQLEKSRLLSDRFSAERPKGSFSTLEIQRTEQGDSAMYLCASSLVGGLYEQYFGPGTRLTVT.

This clone was detected only once. CDR3 in DNA: TGTGCCAGTTGGCGGCAGACTCCCAATGAGCAGTTCTTC. It specifies CASWRQTPNEQFF. This chain connects TRBV5-6 to TRBJ2-1, with D unclear. Germline CDR1 reads SGHDT; CDR2 reads YYEEEE. The V end lost 8 bases, the J end lost 6 bases, and 15 bases lay between the germline ends. The CDR3 covers 13 residues.

The V call is TRBV4-1, the J call TRBJ2-7; possibly TRBD2 for D (6 bases). The CDR3 consists of 15 residues. CDR1 is MGHRA and CDR2 is YSYEKL in the germline V gene. V was clipped by 3 bases and J by 5 bases, with 17 bases between them. The CDR3 DNA sequence: TGCGCCAGCAGCCACACGGTTAGCGGCAATGACGAGCAGTACTTC. Amino acids: CASSHTVSGNDEQYF.

This rearrangement joins TRBV10-3 to TRBJ1-2; the match to TRBD1 covers 8 bases. J lost 4 bases, V lost 3 bases, and 4 bases had no gene match. Germline-derived CDR1 and CDR2 are ENHRY and SYGVKD. CDR3 length equals 14 residues. CDR3 protein: CAISDKGQGYGYTF. As DNA, the CDR3 is TGTGCCATCAGTGATAAAGGACAGGGCTATGGCTACACCTTC.

The chain has TRBV7-8 and TRBJ1-5; D perhaps matches TRBD1 (5 bases). Trimming removed 5 bases from V and 3 bases from J, with 17 bases in between. From germline, CDR1 is SGHVS and CDR2 FQNEAQ. The CDR3 loop spans 16 amino acids. CDR3 in DNA: TGTGCCAGCAGCACAGTAGGGGCAGGGCCCAATCAGCCCCAGCATTTT. It specifies CASSTVGAGPNQPQHF.

The chain is built from TRBV6-6 and TRBJ1-3, with TRBD1 as a possible D gene (6 bases). Germline V CDR1 and CDR2: MNHNY, SVGAGI (reference sequence). Trimming shortened V by 2 bases and J by 2 bases, and 10 bases separated the two germline ends. The CDR3 consists of 15 residues. CDR3: CASSYTDSPGNTIYF. The CDR3 DNA reads as TGTGCCAGCAGTTACACGGACAGTCCTGGAAACACCATATATTTT.

The V call is TRBV2, the J call TRBJ2-7; D perhaps matches TRBD2 (6 bases). V was cut by 4 bases and J by 2 bases, with 15 bases left in between. The germline V gene has CDR1 SNHLY and CDR2 FYNNEI. The length of the CDR3 is 15 residues. The DNA for the CDR3 is TGTGCCAGCAGTGGGAGGTGGGGGGAACCCTACGAGCAGTACTTC. It yields the protein CASSGRWGEPYEQYF.

The chain couples TRBV6-6 to TRBJ2-1; a possible D gene is TRBD1 (5 bases). Trimming removed 5 bases from V and 9 bases from J, with 17 bases in between. Germline V gene lookup returns CDR1 MNHNY and CDR2 SVGAGI (reference sequence). The CDR3 has 14 amino acids. CDR3: CASSVTVGAGEQFF. CDR3 bases: TGTGCCAGCAGTGTAACTGTAGGGGCCGGTGAGCAGTTCTTC.

The CDR3 DNA reads as TGCGCCAGCAGCTCCGGACAGGGTTATCGGACAGATACGCAGTATTTT. It specifies CASSSGQGYRTDTQYF. V and J are TRBV5-1 and TRBJ2-3, with 8 positions matching TRBD1. This CDR3 has 16 residues. Germline CDR1 and CDR2: SGHRS and YFSETQ. Trimming took 3 bases from V and 3 from J; bases not matched to a gene: 9.